These T cell receptor beta chains were read from a single sample in a study of blood T cell repertoires in COVID-19. The assay was immunoSEQ multiplex PCR, and TCRdb's table has in-frame clones only and misses some. The sample has some 150,000 clones, roughly 83% seen once. Specimen: peripheral blood. The source of these receptors is a woman aged 80 or over with acute or convalescent COVID-19. Both conserved end residues are part of each CDR3. Each record gives: D gene, clone size, V gene, J gene, CDR3 DNA, CDR3 protein. A D gene is named only where the DNA matches it firmly. Part of the rows lack a size; the others show once, few, many or a class for expanded clones.

TRBD1	few	TRBV9	TRBJ2-1	TGTGCCAGCAGCGTAGCCAGGGGGCCGTACAATGAGCAGTTCTTC	CASSVARGPYNEQFF
-	-	TRBV9	TRBJ1-2	TGTGCCAGCAGCGACGCCGTCGAGGGCTACACCTTC	CASSDAVEGYTF
-	-	TRBV20-1	TRBJ1-2	TGCAGTGCTAGTGACAGATACTATGGCTACACCTTC	CSASDRYYGYTF
TRBD2	-	TRBV6-1	TRBJ2-2	TGTGCCAGCAGTGAACGGGGGGTGTACAACACCGGGGAGCTGTTTTTT	CASSERGVYNTGELFF
TRBD1	-	TRBV7-2	TRBJ2-7	TGTGCCAGCACCCCACAGGGGGCTTCCTACGAGCAGTACTTC	CASTPQGASYEQYF
TRBD2	-	TRBV4-1	TRBJ2-1	TGCGCCAGCAGCCTAGCGGGGCAAATTAGCTCCTACAATGAGCAGTTCTTC	CASSLAGQISSYNEQFF
TRBD1	-	TRBV3-1/TRBV3-2	TRBJ2-1	TGTGCCAGCAGCCAAGGGACAGGGGGTTGGTATGAGCAGTTCTTC	CASSQGTGGWYEQFF
-	-	TRBV7-8	TRBJ1-4	TGTGCCAGCAGCTTCAACCCCGGGACAAGTGAAAAACTGTTTTTT	CASSFNPGTSEKLFF
TRBD2	-	TRBV2	TRBJ2-2	TGTGCCAGCAGGCCGCCCCAGGGCGGGGGGGCCAACACCGGGGAGCTGTTTTTT	CASRPPQGGGANTGELFF
TRBD1	-	TRBV11-2	TRBJ1-4	TGTGCCAGCAGCTTTAAGCAGGGGGGAACTAATGAAAAACTGTTTTTT	CASSFKQGGTNEKLFF
-	-	TRBV12-3/TRBV12-4	TRBJ1-2	TGTGCCAGCAGTCCTACTGCGCCTGGTGGCTACACCTTC	CASSPTAPGGYTF
TRBD2	-	TRBV4-3	TRBJ2-5	TGCGCCAGCAGCCAAGATCCCGCTAGCGGGGGGGACGAGACCCAGTACTTC	CASSQDPASGGDETQYF
-	-	TRBV18	TRBJ1-2	TGTGCCAGCTCACCATCAGGGGAGGGCTATGGCTACACCTTC	CASSPSGEGYGYTF
TRBD2	-	TRBV12-5	TRBJ2-3	TGTGCTAGTGGCGCGACCGGACTAGCGGGGCGTACTATTGTGGATACGCAGTATTTT	CASGATGLAGRTIVDTQYF
-	-	TRBV10-1	TRBJ2-1	TGCGCCAGCATCGTAAATCAGAATGAGCAGTTCTTC	CASIVNQNEQFF
-	-	TRBV6-5	TRBJ1-4	TGTGCCAGCAGTTACACAAGAGCGTGGGAAAAACTGTTTTTT	CASSYTRAWEKLFF
-	-	TRBV10-1	TRBJ2-2	TGCGCCAGCAGTGAGTCAAAGGGACTGAACACCGGGGAGCTGTTTTTT	CASSESKGLNTGELFF
-	-	TRBV7-2	TRBJ1-4	TGTGCCAGCAGCCCCGGACTACTAAATGAAAAACTGTTTTTT	CASSPGLLNEKLFF
-	-	TRBV2	TRBJ2-3	TGTGCCAGCAGTGACCTAGTAGCTACAGATACGCAGTATTTT	CASSDLVATDTQYF
-	-	TRBV2	TRBJ1-2	TGTGCCAGCGACCCTCAGGGGATGCGGCCTAACTATGGCTACACCTTC	CASDPQGMRPNYGYTF
TRBD2	-	TRBV5-1	TRBJ2-1	TGCGCCAGCAGCTTGGGACTAGCGGGGGCTGAGCAGTTCTTC	CASSLGLAGAEQFF
TRBD1	-	TRBV19	TRBJ1-2	TGTGCCAGTCGAGCCAAAAGGGGTTTGACAGGGGGCGAGGGTAACTATGGCTACACCTTC	CASRAKRGLTGGEGNYGYTF
TRBD1	many	TRBV19	TRBJ1-2	TGTGCCAGTAGCCTTGACAGGGTGAGGGGCTACACCTTC	CASSLDRVRGYTF
-	-	TRBV5-1	TRBJ1-3	TGCGCCAGCAGCCCCGGGGGGGTGAGCTCTGGAAACACCATATATTTT	CASSPGGVSSGNTIYF
-	-	TRBV7-2	TRBJ1-4	TGTGCCAGCAGCTTAGTCGGAGCAACTAATGAAAAACTGTTTTTT	CASSLVGATNEKLFF
TRBD2	-	TRBV7-2	TRBJ2-3	TGTGCCAGCAGCTTTAGCAGTCTAGCGGGTTCCGGAGATACGCAGTATTTT	CASSFSSLAGSGDTQYF
-	-	TRBV6-2/TRBV6-3	TRBJ1-5	TGTGCCAGCAGTTTGGGAGCTAATCAGCCCCAGCATTTT	CASSLGANQPQHF
-	-	TRBV5-6	TRBJ1-1	TGTGCCAGCAGCTCGTTAAGAGGAAGCGGCACTGAAGCTTTCTTT	CASSSLRGSGTEAFF
-	-	TRBV25-1	TRBJ1-3	TGTGCCAGCAGTGGTGCGGGCTCTGGAAACACCATATATTTT	CASSGAGSGNTIYF
-	-	TRBV27	TRBJ1-6	TGTGCCAGCAGACCCAGGGATGCTTCACCCCTCCACTTT	CASRPRDASPLHF
TRBD2	-	TRBV28	TRBJ2-3	TGTGCCAGCAGTCGAGCGGGGGGGCCAGATACGCAGTATTTT	CASSRAGGPDTQYF
TRBD1	-	TRBV9	TRBJ1-2	TGTGCCAGCAGCGTCGCCGGGACAGGGGGCTTCTATGGCTACACCTTC	CASSVAGTGGFYGYTF
-	-	TRBV7-9	TRBJ1-1	TGTGCCAGCAGCTCCAGCAAGGCAGGAGGACCTGAAGCTTTCTTT	CASSSSKAGGPEAFF
-	-	TRBV7-9	TRBJ1-1	TGTGCCAGCAGCTTGGGGCCAGGTATTGAAGCTTTCTTT	CASSLGPGIEAFF
-	once	TRBV5-1	TRBJ1-3	TGCGCCAGCAGCTTGGGACCTCAGGGTACTGGAAACACCATATATTTT	CASSLGPQGTGNTIYF
TRBD1	-	TRBV11-2	TRBJ2-7	TGTGCCAGCCGACAGGATTGGCTGGGACAGTCCTACGAGCAGTACTTC	CASRQDWLGQSYEQYF
-	-	TRBV6-5	TRBJ1-5	TGTGCCAGCAGCACCCGGGAGCTTGGGAATCAGCCCCAGCATTTT	CASSTRELGNQPQHF
TRBD2	-	TRBV6-1	TRBJ2-2	TGTGCCAGCAGTGAAGCGGTGGGACTAGCGGGGGTGTGGACCGGGGAGCTGTTTTTT	CASSEAVGLAGVWTGELFF
-	-	TRBV2	TRBJ1-3	TGTGCCAGCAGTGATAGAGGGGGCTCTGGAAACACCATATATTTT	CASSDRGGSGNTIYF
TRBD1	-	TRBV5-1	TRBJ1-1	TGCGCCAGCAGCGCAACAGGGGGCACTGAAGCTTTCTTT	CASSATGGTEAFF
TRBD2	-	TRBV29-1	TRBJ2-1	TGCAGCGTCGAAGAGGGACTAGCGGACAATGAGCAGTTCTTC	CSVEEGLADNEQFF
-	once	TRBV5-5	TRBJ1-1	TGTGCCAGCAGTCTTACGGGGACAAAGAACACTGAAGCTTTCTTT	CASSLTGTKNTEAFF
-	-	TRBV2	TRBJ1-1	TGTGCCAGCAGAGGACAGACGAGGGTCACTGAAGCTTTCTTT	CASRGQTRVTEAFF
TRBD2	-	TRBV28	TRBJ2-3	TGTGCCAGCAGTGGGGGTTTTGCGGGGGGACCAGATACGCAGTATTTT	CASSGGFAGGPDTQYF
-	-	TRBV18	TRBJ2-3	TGTGCCAGCTCACCACCGTCGAGGGGGTCCACAGATACGCAGTATTTT	CASSPPSRGSTDTQYF
-	few	TRBV6-5	TRBJ1-5	TGTGCCAGCGTGATACAGGGATATAGCAATCAGCCCCAGCATTTT	CASVIQGYSNQPQHF
-	few	TRBV19	TRBJ1-1	TGTGCCAGTAATTCCCTGCGATACACTGAAGCTTTCTTT	CASNSLRYTEAFF
-	-	TRBV27	TRBJ1-2	TGTGCCAGCAGTTTCAGGGGCCAAGACTATGGCTACACCTTC	CASSFRGQDYGYTF
TRBD1	-	TRBV5-1	TRBJ1-1	TGCGCCAGCAGCCCAGGACAGGGCTACATGAACACTGAAGCTTTCTTT	CASSPGQGYMNTEAFF
TRBD1	-	TRBV3-1/TRBV3-2	TRBJ1-2	TGTGCCAGCAGCCAAGACCCGACAGGGAATGGCTACACCTTC	CASSQDPTGNGYTF
-	-	TRBV2	TRBJ1-1	TGTGCCAGCAGTGAGAGGGGGTTATCTTTCTTT	CASSERGLSFF
-	-	TRBV13	TRBJ2-1	TGTGCCAGCAGCTTGGACAGTATGCTCTCGGATGAGCAGTTCTTC	CASSLDSMLSDEQFF